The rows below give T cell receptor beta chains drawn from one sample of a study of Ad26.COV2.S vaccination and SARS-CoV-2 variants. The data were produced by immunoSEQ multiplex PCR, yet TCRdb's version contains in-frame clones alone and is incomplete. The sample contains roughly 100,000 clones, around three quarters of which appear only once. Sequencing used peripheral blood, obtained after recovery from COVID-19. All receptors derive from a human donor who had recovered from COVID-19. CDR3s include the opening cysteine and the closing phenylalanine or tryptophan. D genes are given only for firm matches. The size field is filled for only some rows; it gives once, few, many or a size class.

CASSPRQGANIQYF,TGTGCCAGCAGCCCGAGACAGGGGGCAAACATTCAGTACTTC,14,TRBD1,TRBV5-4,-,TRBJ2-4
CASSQFGGLNTGELFF,TGTGCCAGTAGCCAATTCGGGGGTCTGAACACCGGGGAGCTGTTTTTT,16,-,TRBV19,-,TRBJ2-2
CASSKYTEAFF,TGTGCCAGCAGTAAATACACTGAAGCTTTCTTT,11,-,TRBV28,-,TRBJ1-1
CASSLGELGNQPQHF,TGTGCCAGCAGCTTAGGGGAATTGGGCAATCAGCCCCAGCATTTT,15,-,TRBV7-9,-,TRBJ1-5
CASTQWGGRGASKNIQYF,TGTGCCAGCACCCAGTGGGGGGGGCGCGGGGCGTCCAAAAACATTCAGTACTTC,18,-,TRBV7-9,-,TRBJ2-4
CASSLSPPKLRQNNEQFF,TGTGCCAGCAGCCTCTCCCCACCCAAATTGCGACAAAACAATGAGCAGTTCTTC,18,-,TRBV28,-,TRBJ2-1
CASSQDGGYNSPLHF,TGCGCCAGCAGCCAAGATGGCGGATATAATTCACCCCTCCACTTT,15,-,TRBV4-3,-,TRBJ1-6
CASSPYSRTDTNEQYF,TGTGCCAGCAGTCCCTATTCCCGGACAGACACTAACGAGCAGTACTTC,16,-,TRBV27,-,TRBJ2-7
CASSVGKGTDNEKLFF,TGTGCCAGCAGCGTAGGGAAGGGGACGGATAATGAAAAACTGTTTTTT,16,-,TRBV9,-,TRBJ1-4
CASSLVAGGRTGELFF,TGTGCCAGCAGCTTAGTTGCAGGGGGCAGAACCGGGGAGCTGTTTTTT,16,TRBD1,TRBV11-3,-,TRBJ2-2
CASSPGQPADTQYF,TGTGCCAGCTCACCAGGCCAGCCCGCAGATACGCAGTATTTT,14,-,TRBV18,-,TRBJ2-3
CASSPEWGNYGYTF,TGTGCCAGCAGCCCCGAGTGGGGGAACTATGGCTACACCTTC,14,-,TRBV5-4,-,TRBJ1-2
CASSQFERGPYNEQFF,TGCGCCAGCAGTCAATTTGAGCGGGGGCCTTACAATGAGCAGTTCTTC,16,TRBD2,TRBV23-1,-,TRBJ2-1
CACNRGLRGNQPQHF,TGTGCCTGCAACAGGGGGTTAAGGGGCAATCAGCCCCAGCATTTT,15,TRBD1,TRBV19,few,TRBJ1-5
CASSLRQGANEQYF,TGTGCCAGCAGTCTACGACAGGGGGCCAACGAGCAGTACTTC,14,TRBD1,TRBV6-5,-,TRBJ2-7
CASTRGGTGVSGANVLTF,TGTGCCAGCACCCGGGGGGGGACAGGGGTCTCTGGGGCCAACGTCCTGACTTTC,18,TRBD1,TRBV3-1/TRBV3-2,-,TRBJ2-6
CASSRDRGPNEQFF,TGTGCCAGCAGCCGGGACAGGGGTCCAAATGAGCAGTTCTTC,14,TRBD1,TRBV7-9,-,TRBJ2-1
CASSLVHTSYEQYF,TGTGCCAGCAGCTTAGTACACACGTCCTACGAGCAGTACTTC,14,-,TRBV7-6,medium-sized,TRBJ2-7
CAISDTAGGELFF,TGTGCCATCAGTGACACCGCCGGAGGGGAGCTGTTTTTT,13,-,TRBV10-3,-,TRBJ2-2
CASSHSYGYTF,TGTGCCAGCAGCCATAGTTACGGCTACACCTTC,11,-,TRBV7-9,-,TRBJ1-2
CASSSGGRSYEQYF,TGTGCCAGCAGCTCAGGGGGCCGCTCCTACGAGCAGTACTTC,14,TRBD1,TRBV6-2/TRBV6-3,-,TRBJ2-7
CASSHCGQGPREAFF,TGCGCCAGCAGTCACTGCGGACAGGGGCCCCGTGAAGCTTTCTTT,15,TRBD1,TRBV23-1,-,TRBJ1-1
CASSSTGLRGIQPQHF,TGTGCCAGCAGTTCGACTGGCCTGAGGGGTATTCAGCCCCAGCATTTT,16,-,TRBV28,-,TRBJ1-5
CASSLGSGRRTEAFF,TGTGCCAGCAGTTTGGGAAGCGGGAGGAGGACTGAAGCTTTCTTT,15,-,TRBV27,-,TRBJ1-1
CASSLRNTEAFF,TGCGCCAGCAGCTTACGGAACACTGAAGCTTTCTTT,12,-,TRBV5-1,-,TRBJ1-1
CASSLGRNTGNTIYF,TGTGCCAGCAGCTTAGGACGAAATACTGGAAACACCATATATTTT,15,-,TRBV7-2,-,TRBJ1-3
CASSLSIHRGVDYEQYF,TGTGCCAGCAGTTTATCCATTCACCGCGGGGTCGATTACGAGCAGTACTTC,17,-,TRBV28,-,TRBJ2-7
CASSRPLGGDTQYF,TGTGCCAGCAGCCGGCCCCTAGGCGGCGATACGCAGTATTTT,14,-,TRBV3-1/TRBV3-2,-,TRBJ2-3
CASSQGRAGGLETQYF,TGTGCCAGCAGCCAAGGTCGAGCGGGGGGGCTCGAGACCCAGTACTTC,16,TRBD2,TRBV4-2,-,TRBJ2-5
CASQSQRYGYTF,TGTGCCAGCCAAAGTCAGCGCTATGGCTACACCTTC,12,-,TRBV6-5,-,TRBJ1-2
CASSSDDGGKLFF,TGCGCCAGCAGCTCGGACGACGGTGGAAAACTGTTTTTT,13,-,TRBV5-1,-,TRBJ1-4
CASSVGWQDNEKLFF,TGTGCCAGCAGCGTAGGTTGGCAGGATAATGAAAAACTGTTTTTT,15,-,TRBV9,-,TRBJ1-4
CASGFGKGGRADEKLFF,TGTGCTAGTGGTTTTGGTAAGGGGGGAAGAGCAGATGAAAAACTGTTTTTT,17,-,TRBV12-5,-,TRBJ1-4
CASSFTGDSYEQYF,TGCGCCAGCAGCTTCACAGGAGACTCCTACGAGCAGTACTTC,14,-,TRBV5-1,-,TRBJ2-7
CASSWGRNTEAFF,TGTGCCAGCAGCTGGGGACGGAACACTGAAGCTTTCTTT,13,-,TRBV11-2,-,TRBJ1-1
CASSFTGGDTQYF,TGTGCCAGCAGCTTTACCGGGGGGGATACGCAGTATTTT,13,TRBD2,TRBV7-9,-,TRBJ2-3
CASSVGTKNYEQYF,TGTGCCAGCAGCGTCGGGACAAAAAACTACGAGCAGTACTTC,14,-,TRBV11-2,-,TRBJ2-7
CAWGTEVTEAFF,TGTGCCTGGGGGACCGAGGTCACTGAAGCTTTCTTT,12,-,TRBV30,-,TRBJ1-1
CASSQAHLSGGAGEQFF,TGTGCCAGCAGCCAAGCACATCTTAGCGGGGGGGCAGGAGAGCAGTTCTTC,17,TRBD2,TRBV3-1/TRBV3-2,few,TRBJ2-1
CASSAGAGGYDTGELFF,TGTGCCAGCAGCGCGGGAGCAGGGGGGTACGACACCGGGGAGCTGTTTTTT,17,-,TRBV9,-,TRBJ2-2